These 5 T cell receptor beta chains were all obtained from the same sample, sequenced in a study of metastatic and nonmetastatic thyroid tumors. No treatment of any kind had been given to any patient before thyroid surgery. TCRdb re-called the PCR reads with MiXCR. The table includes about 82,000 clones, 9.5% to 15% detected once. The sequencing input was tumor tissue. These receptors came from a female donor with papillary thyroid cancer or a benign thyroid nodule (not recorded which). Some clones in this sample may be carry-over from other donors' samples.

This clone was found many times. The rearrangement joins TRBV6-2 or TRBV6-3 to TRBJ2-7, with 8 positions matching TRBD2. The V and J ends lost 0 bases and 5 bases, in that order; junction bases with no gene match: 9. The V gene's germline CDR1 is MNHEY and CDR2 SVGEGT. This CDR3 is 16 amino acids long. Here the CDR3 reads CASSYSSGSSRNEQYF. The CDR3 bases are TGTGCCAGCAGTTACTCGAGCGGGAGTTCTCGGAACGAGCAGTACTTC.

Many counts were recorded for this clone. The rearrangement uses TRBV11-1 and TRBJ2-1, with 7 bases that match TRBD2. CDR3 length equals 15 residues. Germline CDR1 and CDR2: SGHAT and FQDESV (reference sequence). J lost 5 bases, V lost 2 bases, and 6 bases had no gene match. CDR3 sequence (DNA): TGTGCCAGCAGCTTAAACGGGAGGAGGGACAATGAGCAGTTCTTC. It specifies CASSLNGRRDNEQFF.

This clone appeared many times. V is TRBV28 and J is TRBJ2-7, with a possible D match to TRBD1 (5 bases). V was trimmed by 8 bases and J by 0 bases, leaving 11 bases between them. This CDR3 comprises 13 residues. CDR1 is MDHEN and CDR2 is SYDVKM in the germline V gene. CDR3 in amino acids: CASAGYSSYEQYF. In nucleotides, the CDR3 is TGTGCCAGCGCAGGGTATAGCTCCTACGAGCAGTACTTC.

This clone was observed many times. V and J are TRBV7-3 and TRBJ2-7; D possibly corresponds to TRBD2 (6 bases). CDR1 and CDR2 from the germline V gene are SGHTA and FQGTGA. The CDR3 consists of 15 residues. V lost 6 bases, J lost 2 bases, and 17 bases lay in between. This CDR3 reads CASSTDSGKTYEQYF. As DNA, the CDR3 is TGTGCCAGCAGTACCGATAGCGGAAAGACCTACGAGCAGTACTTC.

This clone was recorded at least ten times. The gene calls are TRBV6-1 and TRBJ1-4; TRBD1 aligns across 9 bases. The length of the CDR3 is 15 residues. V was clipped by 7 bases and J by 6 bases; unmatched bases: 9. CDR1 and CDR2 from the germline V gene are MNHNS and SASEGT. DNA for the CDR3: TGTGCCAGCAAGGCGAGAGGACAGGGGTATGAAAAACTGTTTTTT. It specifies CASKARGQGYEKLFF.